The 17 T cell receptor beta chains listed next were all sequenced from one sample in a study of cytomegalovirus exposure and HLA in healthy donors. The PCR was carried out with 60 Vbeta primers and 13 Jbeta primers. Assay used: immunoSEQ multiplex PCR; TCRdb lists only in-frame clones, some missing. The sample includes 130,000 or so clones, over 65% of them seen just once. Sequencing was done on a sample of PBMCs. The receptors originated from a young man in good health and CMV-seronegative.

In its sample, this clone was seen a few times. The J gene is TRBJ2-5, the V gene TRBV28; 10 bases map to TRBD2. V gave up 4 bases and J gave up 1 base; unmatched junction bases: 3. The CDR3 sequence is 15 residues long. Germline CDR1 is MDHEN and CDR2 is SYDVKM. CDR3 sequence reads: CASSYQRGGQETQYF. Here the CDR3 DNA reads TGTGCCAGCAGTTACCAGCGGGGGGGCCAAGAGACCCAGTACTTC.

This chain uses TRBV7-9 with TRBJ2-5, with a tentative D call TRBD2 (5 bases). V lost 5 bases, J lost 5 bases, and 12 bases lay in between. The V gene's germline CDR1 is SEHNR and CDR2 FQNEAQ (reference sequence). The CDR3 is 13 amino acids. DNA of the CDR3: TGTGCCAGCAGCAACGGGGTAATGGAGACCCAGTACTTC. The encoded protein is CASSNGVMETQYF.

This clone was detected a few times. The chain recombines TRBV2 with TRBJ1-5; D not resolved. CDR3 length: 15 amino acids. CDR1 is SNHLY, CDR2 FYNNEI, per germline. With 1 base removed from V and 3 bases from J, the gap between germline ends came to 10 bases. The CDR3 region has the DNA TGTGCCAGCAGTGAAGACAGTCTATTCAATCAGCCCCAGCATTTT. Its translation is CASSEDSLFNQPQHF.

The chain recombines TRBV6-5 with TRBJ1-2, with 7 bases that match TRBD1. The CDR3 has 15 amino acids. Germline CDR1 and CDR2: MNHEY and SVGAGI. J was trimmed by 3 bases and V by 5 bases; bases with no gene match: 9. This CDR3 reads CASSPLQGRHYGYTF. In nucleotides, the CDR3 is TGTGCCAGCAGTCCCCTACAGGGGCGCCACTATGGCTACACCTTC.

The V gene is TRBV14, the J gene TRBJ1-2; D is unresolved. The V gene's germline CDR1 is SGHDN and CDR2 FVKESK. V lost 0 bases, J lost 5 bases, and 13 bases lay in between. The CDR3 contains 15 residues. The CDR3 loop is CASSQDGSGWYGYTF. CDR3 nucleotide sequence: TGTGCCAGCAGCCAAGACGGGTCCGGATGGTATGGCTACACCTTC.

In its sample, this clone was seen a few times. The chain has TRBV1 and TRBJ2-7; the table names TRBD2, a call not compared with the DNA. TRBV1 is labeled a pseudogene. The CDR3 length is 14 residues. The CDR3: CTSSQSRGGHEQYF. Written as DNA, the CDR3 is TGCACCAGCAGCCAATCCCGGGGGGGCCACGAGCAGTACTTC.

The rearrangement uses TRBV6-5 and TRBJ2-3, with 8 bases lining up with TRBD2. The V gene end was trimmed by 7 bases and the J gene end by 1 base; junction bases not matched to a gene: 7. CDR1 is MNHEY, CDR2 SVGAGI, per germline. The CDR3 loop spans 15 amino acids. CDR3 DNA sequence: TGTGCCAGCACCGGACGGGGGGGCGGCACAGATACGCAGTATTTT. It is translated as CASTGRGGGTDTQYF.

This chain links TRBV11-2 with TRBJ1-4, with D possibly TRBD1 on 6 matching bases. With 5 bases removed from V and 5 bases from J, the gap between germline ends came to 12 bases. The CDR3 has 14 amino acids. Looked up from germline, CDR1 is SGHAT and CDR2 is FQNNGV. CDR3 coding DNA: TGTGCCAGCAGCACAGGGTTTGGGAATGAAAAACTGTTTTTT. Translation: CASSTGFGNEKLFF.

The chain carries TRBV6-5 and TRBJ1-2, with a tentative D call TRBD1 (6 bases). Trimming took off 0 bases at V and 4 bases at J, with 12 bases between the two ends. The germline V gene encodes CDR1 MNHEY and CDR2 SVGAGI. This CDR3 spans 15 amino acids. The CDR3 region is CASSYSGTTFYGYTF. The DNA for the CDR3 is TGTGCCAGCAGTTACTCAGGGACAACTTTCTATGGCTACACCTTC.

V gene TRBV19 combines with J gene TRBJ1-5, with 11 bases matching TRBD1. CDR3 size: 15 residues. Germline V CDR1 and CDR2: LNHDA, SQIVND (reference sequence). V gave up 4 bases and J gave up 4 bases; unmatched junction bases: 3. CDR3 residues: CASSTGTGGNQPQHF. In DNA, the CDR3 is TGTGCCAGTAGTACCGGGACAGGGGGAAATCAGCCCCAGCATTTT.

Of note for this clone: This is likely a read error, given that the CDR3 carries no conserved phenylalanine or tryptophan at its end. CDR3 bases: TGTGCCAGTAGTATAGATCGCACAGGGCGGTATGGCTACACCCTC. It yields the protein CASSIDRTGRYGYTL. V and J are TRBV19 and TRBJ1-2, with a weak D call TRBD1 (6 bases). The CDR3 loop spans 15 amino acids. V was trimmed by 0 bases and J by 5 bases, leaving 13 bases between them. Germline V gene data show CDR1 as LNHDA and CDR2 as SQIVND (reference sequence).

The chain has TRBV6-5 and TRBJ1-5, with TRBD1 matching over 8 bases. J was trimmed by 6 bases and V by 4 bases; bases with no gene match: 5. This CDR3 comprises 14 residues. CDR1 MNHEY and CDR2 SVGAGI come from the germline V gene. The chain's CDR3 is CASSSDREGQPQHF. CDR3 nucleotides: TGTGCCAGCAGTTCGGACAGGGAGGGTCAGCCCCAGCATTTT.

The chain uses TRBV6-5 and TRBJ1-1; possible D gene TRBD1, 5 bases. The CDR3 loop spans 11 amino acids. Germline V gene sequence: CDR1 MNHEY, CDR2 SVGAGI. Trimming removed 7 bases at V and 10 bases at J, with 13 bases between. The CDR3 DNA sequence: TGTGCCAGCAAAAAAGGGGTCCGAGCTTTCTTT. Translating it yields CASKKGVRAFF.

CDR3 amino acids: CASSSYRVPSTDTQYF. The CDR3 nucleotides read TGTGCCAGCAGCTCCTACAGGGTACCTAGCACAGATACGCAGTATTTT. This chain connects TRBV7-8 to TRBJ2-3, with D perhaps TRBD1 (6 bases). The ends were cut back, 4 bases at V and 0 bases at J, with 14 bases in the middle. CDR1 and CDR2 (germline): SGHVS, FQNEAQ. This CDR3 has 16 residues.

This clone was seen a single time. The sample carries other DNA sequences with the same CDR3. The gene calls are TRBV29-1 and TRBJ1-1; D may be TRBD1 (5 bases). Trimming removed 3 bases at V and 2 bases at J, with 16 bases between. The length of the CDR3 is 15 residues. Looked up from germline, CDR1 is SQVTM and CDR2 is ANQGSEA. The CDR3 sequence: CSVDVLGGYNTEAFF. The CDR3 coding sequence is TGCAGCGTTGATGTGCTCGGGGGATACAACACTGAAGCTTTCTTT.

The J gene is TRBJ2-7, the V gene TRBV29-1; TRBD1 might be the D (7 bases). Between the trimmed V and J ends, which lost 1 base and 1 base, there was a span of 14 bases. This CDR3 spans 15 amino acids. Germline lookup yields CDR1 SQVTM and CDR2 ANQGSEA. The CDR3 DNA sequence: TGCAGCGTTGAAGGGTGGCAGGGGGGATCCTACGAGCAGTACTTC. This codes for CSVEGWQGGSYEQYF.

The chain recombines TRBV11-2 with TRBJ1-2; D perhaps matches TRBD1 (5 bases). This CDR3 is 13 amino acids long. V lost 2 bases to trimming and J lost 8 bases, with 12 bases between them. Germline lookup yields CDR1 SGHAT and CDR2 FQNNGV. The CDR3: CASSLWGGEGYTF. The CDR3 DNA is TGTGCCAGCAGCTTATGGGGGGGAGAAGGCTACACCTTC.